A selection of T cell receptor beta chains follows, all from one sample in a study of blood T cell repertoires in COVID-19. The protocol was immunoSEQ multiplex PCR, while the TCRdb copy is restricted to in-frame clones and leaves out a portion. Of roughly 100,000 clones listed, less than 85% are singletons. Sequencing input: peripheral blood. All receptors derive from a woman aged 70 to 79 with active or convalescent COVID-19. Each CDR3 is given with its conserved first and last residue. A D gene is named only where the DNA matches it firmly. Clone size, where shown, is once, few, many, or a class for clones that have expanded.

clone_size,j_call,d_call,v_call,cdr3_nt,cdr3_aa
few,TRBJ1-4,NA,TRBV7-2,TGTGCCAGCAGCTTTCTGGGGAGTGAAAAACTGTTTTTT,CASSFLGSEKLFF
NA,TRBJ2-1,NA,TRBV4-3,TGCGCCAGCAGCCAAGAAAAACCGGACCCAGCGGCCCCAAATGAGCAGTTCTTC,CASSQEKPDPAAPNEQFF
NA,TRBJ2-2,NA,TRBV11-2,TGTGCCAGCAGTTCCCTAGGGGCCGTGGGCACCGGGGAGCTGTTTTTT,CASSSLGAVGTGELFF
NA,TRBJ1-5,TRBD1,TRBV3-1/TRBV3-2,TGTGCCAGCAGCTTCCGACAGGGGGATCAGCCCCAGCATTTT,CASSFRQGDQPQHF
NA,TRBJ2-7,TRBD1,TRBV10-1,TGCGCCAGCAGTGAGTCGACTCTTCTGGACAGGCCTCCTCACTTC,CASSESTLLDRPPHF
NA,TRBJ2-7,NA,TRBV20-1,TGCAGTGCTAGTAAAACAGGGCCCTCCTACGAGCAGTACTTC,CSASKTGPSYEQYF
once,TRBJ1-3,NA,TRBV28,TGTGCCAGCAGTTTAAGGGGGACATCCCCAAGTGGAAACACCATATATTTT,CASSLRGTSPSGNTIYF
NA,TRBJ1-4,NA,TRBV18,TGTGCCAGCTCACCACCTCAGGGGTCTAATGAAAAACTGTTTTTT,CASSPPQGSNEKLFF
NA,TRBJ1-6,NA,TRBV5-1,TGCGCCAGCAGCTGGTCGGGGTCACTCTCACCCCTCCACTTT,CASSWSGSLSPLHF
NA,TRBJ1-3,TRBD1,TRBV10-1,TGCGCCAGCAGTAGAGGGCAGGGGGTGGGCTCTGGAAACACCATATATTTT,CASSRGQGVGSGNTIYF
NA,TRBJ2-7,TRBD2,TRBV3-1/TRBV3-2,TGTGCCAGCAGCCAAGAAGTTAGCGGGAGACCTCCCTACGAGCAGTACTTC,CASSQEVSGRPPYEQYF
NA,TRBJ2-1,NA,TRBV3-1/TRBV3-2,TGTGCCAGCACCTCCGGGACTGGTAAGAATGAGCAGTTCTTC,CASTSGTGKNEQFF
NA,TRBJ1-2,NA,TRBV27,TGTGCCAGCAGTCCATCAGGGCAGGGCGGCGGCTACACCTTC,CASSPSGQGGGYTF
NA,TRBJ2-1,NA,TRBV28,TGTGCCAGCAGTTCCGGGAGTATCCGATCATGGAATGAGCAGTTCTTC,CASSSGSIRSWNEQFF
NA,TRBJ2-1,NA,TRBV25-1,TGTGCCAGCAGTGAACGAGCGGCCACGGCTAGCGCGTGGGATGAGCAGTTCTTC,CASSERAATASAWDEQFF
NA,TRBJ2-5,TRBD2,TRBV6-1,TGTGCCAGCAGTGAGACTAGCGGGGGGCTGGAGACCCAGTACTTC,CASSETSGGLETQYF
NA,TRBJ2-1,NA,TRBV5-1,TGCGCCAGCAGCTTTGGGCAGGGAGGTAGCAATGAGCAGTTCTTC,CASSFGQGGSNEQFF
NA,TRBJ2-7,NA,TRBV4-1,TGCGCCAGCAGCCAAGGCGGAAGCTCCTACGAGCAGTACTTC,CASSQGGSSYEQYF
NA,TRBJ2-5,TRBD2,TRBV9,TGTGCCAGCAGCGTGGCCTCGACTAGCGGGAATCTACCAAGGGGTGGAGAGACCCAGTACTTC,CASSVASTSGNLPRGGETQYF
NA,TRBJ2-4,TRBD1,TRBV11-3,TGTGCCAGCAGCTTGGCCCCGGGACAGGGATTAGCCAAAAACATTCAGTACTTC,CASSLAPGQGLAKNIQYF
few,TRBJ1-4,NA,TRBV7-9,TGTGCCAGCAGCTTTGAGGGTGAAAAACTGTTTTTT,CASSFEGEKLFF
NA,TRBJ1-5,NA,TRBV6-1,TGTGCCAGCAGTGAGAGCAGGGGTTCAGCTGAGCCCCAGCATTTT,CASSESRGSAEPQHF
NA,TRBJ2-2,TRBD2,TRBV5-1,TGCGCCAGCAGCGGTGGACTAGCGGGGGGGCTCACCGGGGAGCTGTTTTTT,CASSGGLAGGLTGELFF
NA,TRBJ2-7,TRBD2,TRBV4-3,TGCGCCAGCAGTATTAGCGGGGGGGCGTACGAGCAGTACTTC,CASSISGGAYEQYF
NA,TRBJ1-5,NA,TRBV28,TGTGCCAGCAGTTTTAACCAGGTTAGCAATCAGCCCCAGCATTTT,CASSFNQVSNQPQHF
NA,TRBJ1-2,NA,TRBV5-5,TGTGCCAGCAGCTTGATCTCTTCCAGGGATGGCTACACCTTC,CASSLISSRDGYTF
NA,TRBJ2-3,NA,TRBV24-1,TGTGCCACCAGTGCCCCCGGGCGGACTAGCACAGATACGCAGTATTTT,CATSAPGRTSTDTQYF
NA,TRBJ2-6,NA,TRBV7-2,TGTGCCAGCAGCTCCGTTGAGCCTGGGGCCAACGTCCTGACTTTC,CASSSVEPGANVLTF
NA,TRBJ2-5,NA,TRBV5-1,TGCGCCAGCAGCAGTGCTAGCGAAGAGACCCAGTACTTC,CASSSASEETQYF
NA,TRBJ1-6,NA,TRBV7-2,TGTGCCAGCAGCCCGACTCACAGGGTTAATTCACCCCTCCACTTT,CASSPTHRVNSPLHF